This is a list of T cell receptor beta chains from one sample in a study of T cells in Graves' hyperthyroidism and ophthalmopathy. TCRdb recomputed calls from the multiplex PCR reads with MiXCR, one row per CDR3 protein. The sample consists of about 600,000 distinct CDR3 sequences, about 14% of them appearing once. Material: blood. These receptors all come from a woman aged 18-29 years with Graves' ophthalmopathy. Each CDR3 is given with its conserved first and last residue. D genes are given only for firm matches. The size field is filled for only some rows; it gives once, few, many or a size class.

TGTGCCAGCAGTCTAATGGCAGGACCCATTTACAATGAGCAGTTCTTC | CASSLMAGPIYNEQFF | 16 | TRBJ2-1 | TRBV27 | . | few
TGTGCCAGTACCTCCTTCGGACAGAGGAACACTGAAGCTTTCTTT | CASTSFGQRNTEAFF | 15 | TRBJ1-1 | TRBV19 | . | .
TGTGCCAGCAGCTTTTCAGCGGTTCAAGAGACCCAGTACTTC | CASSFSAVQETQYF | 14 | TRBJ2-5 | TRBV7-9 | . | many
TGTGCCAGCAGTTCTCCTAGCTGGGGCGCGAGGCGGGACTATGGCTACACCTTC | CASSSPSWGARRDYGYTF | 18 | TRBJ1-2 | TRBV28 | . | few
TGTGCCAGCAGTTACTCGGGCGGAGGGGATGAGCAGTTCTTC | CASSYSGGGDEQFF | 14 | TRBJ2-1 | TRBV6-5 | . | few
TGTGCCAGCAGTTTGGTGGGACGCGGGGAAAAACTGTTTTTT | CASSLVGRGEKLFF | 14 | TRBJ1-4 | TRBV12-3/TRBV12-4 | . | .
TGTGCCAGCTTGACGGCCGGGACAGGGAACACTGAAGCTTTCTTT | CASLTAGTGNTEAFF | 15 | TRBJ1-1 | TRBV28 | TRBD1 | many
TGTGCCAGCAGGGTGACAGGGGCCTCTGGAAACACCATATATTTT | CASRVTGASGNTIYF | 15 | TRBJ1-3 | TRBV12-3/TRBV12-4 | TRBD1 | many
TGTGCCAGCAGCTTGGCCAGTATGACAGGGTCCTTAGGCTACACCTTC | CASSLASMTGSLGYTF | 16 | TRBJ1-2 | TRBV5-4 | TRBD1 | .
TGTGCCAGCAGATCCCGGGATCTGAATGAAAAACTGTTTTTT | CASRSRDLNEKLFF | 14 | TRBJ1-4 | TRBV5-5 | . | many
TGCGCCAGCAGCTTGGATGGGGCCAACGTCCTGACTTTC | CASSLDGANVLTF | 13 | TRBJ2-6 | TRBV5-1 | . | few
TGTGCCAGCAAAAGCCGGGACTTTGAAGCTTTCTTT | CASKSRDFEAFF | 12 | TRBJ1-1 | TRBV6-2/TRBV6-3 | . | many
TGTGCCAGCAGCTTAGACGCAGAAGTAGCGGTTTACAATGAGCAGTTCTTC | CASSLDAEVAVYNEQFF | 17 | TRBJ2-1 | TRBV7-9 | . | many
TGTGCCAGCAGTTTCTGGCTAACCAAGCTCTATGGCTACACCTTC | CASSFWLTKLYGYTF | 15 | TRBJ1-2 | TRBV28 | . | many